The 4 T cell receptor beta chains below were found in one sample sequenced in a study of naive and memory T cell subsets. The study's findings and limits: Possibly reflecting memory cells re-expressing CD45RA, a few larger clonotypes occurred in naive repertoires, especially CD8.

An equimolar mix of two oligonucleotides served as the beta constant-region primer for TRBC1 and TRBC2. Four rounds of PCR amplified the ligated cDNA using nested alpha and beta constant-region primers plus SP2. TCRdb used MiXCR to reprocess the UMI-ligation and nested PCR reads, holding one entry per CDR3 protein. The profile shows about 99,000 distinct CDR3 sequences, about 15% of them singletons. Antigen specificity for these receptors is unknown. The sequenced sample consisted of naive CD8+ T cells from blood. The receptors were gathered from a human donor in good health.

The chain recombines TRBV12-3 or TRBV12-4 with TRBJ1-1; unclear D gene. The CDR3 runs 15 residues. Trimming removed 8 bases at V and 1 base at J, with 17 bases between. CDR3 DNA: TGTGCCAGCCATCACCCAGGATCCGCGAACACTGAAGCTTTCTTT. This codes for CASHHPGSANTEAFF.

This clonotype was seen ten or more times. This chain joins TRBV20-1 and TRBJ2-1, with D maybe TRBD1 (6 bases). Germline V gene sequence: CDR1 DFQATT, CDR2 SNEGSKA (reference sequence). The CDR3 runs 15 residues. Trimming pared 6 bases from V and 4 bases from J, leaving 19 bases between. The CDR3 sequence: CSAKKFGTQYNEQFF. The CDR3 DNA sequence: TGCAGTGCAAAGAAATTCGGGACACAATACAATGAGCAGTTCTTC.

In its sample, this clonotype was seen many times. In DNA, the CDR3 is TGTGCCAGCAGGCCAGGGGGCGGCCAGGAAGCTTTCTTT. This translates into CASRPGGGQEAFF. The chain uses TRBV7-9 and TRBJ1-1; 8 bases align to TRBD1. J gave up 8 bases and V 6 bases, and 8 bases lay outside the gene matches. Germline V CDR1 and CDR2: SEHNR, FQNEAQ (reference sequence). CDR3 length: 13 amino acids.

This clonotype was found many times. V and J are TRBV19 and TRBJ2-3; D is unclear. Germline CDR1 LNHDA, CDR2 SQIVND (reference sequence). The V gene lost 3 bases and the J gene lost 0 bases, with 13 bases spanning the gap. The CDR3 has 16 residues. CDR3 residues: CASSMVAPSSTDTQYF. The CDR3 DNA reads TGTGCCAGTAGTATGGTGGCTCCGAGTAGCACAGATACGCAGTATTTT.